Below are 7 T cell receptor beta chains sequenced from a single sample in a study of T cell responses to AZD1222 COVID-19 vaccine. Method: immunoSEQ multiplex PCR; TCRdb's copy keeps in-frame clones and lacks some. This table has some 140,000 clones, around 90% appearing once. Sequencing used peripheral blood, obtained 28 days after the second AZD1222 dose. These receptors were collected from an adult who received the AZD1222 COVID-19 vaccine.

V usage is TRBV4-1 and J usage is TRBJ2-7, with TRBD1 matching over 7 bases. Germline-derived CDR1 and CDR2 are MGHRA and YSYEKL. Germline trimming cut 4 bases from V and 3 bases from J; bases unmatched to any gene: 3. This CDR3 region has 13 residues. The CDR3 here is CASSRGQDYEQYF. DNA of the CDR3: TGCGCCAGCAGCCGAGGACAGGACTACGAGCAGTACTTC.

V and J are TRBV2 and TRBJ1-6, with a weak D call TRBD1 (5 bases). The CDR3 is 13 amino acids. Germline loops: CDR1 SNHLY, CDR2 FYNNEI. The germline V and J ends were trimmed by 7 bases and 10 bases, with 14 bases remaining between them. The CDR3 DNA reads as TGTGCCAGCAAGTCATTAGGGGAGTCACCCCTCCACTTT. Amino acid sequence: CASKSLGESPLHF.

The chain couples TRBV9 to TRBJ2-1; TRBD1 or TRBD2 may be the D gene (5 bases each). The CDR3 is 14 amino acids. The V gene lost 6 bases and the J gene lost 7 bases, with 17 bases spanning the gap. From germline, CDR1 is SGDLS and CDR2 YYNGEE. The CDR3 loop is CASTTRVGENEQFF. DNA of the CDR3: TGTGCCAGCACCACGAGGGTGGGGGAAAATGAGCAGTTCTTC.

The CDR3 bases are TGTGCCACCAGCCCTCGGGACAGACCTAATGAAAAACTGTTTTTT. It is translated as CATSPRDRPNEKLFF. The chain employs TRBV15 and TRBJ1-4; TRBD1 matches 7 bases. The germline V gene has CDR1 LNHNV and CDR2 YYDKDF (reference sequence). This CDR3 has 15 amino acids. V gave up 5 bases and J gave up 3 bases; unmatched junction bases: 6. Together with reference TRBV15 and TRBJ1-4, the CDR3 gives the full variable domain: DAMVIQNPRYQVTQFGKPVTLSCSQTLNHNVMYWYQQKSSQAPKLLFHYYDKDFNNEADTPDNFQSRRPNTSFCFLDIRSPGLGDTAMYLCATSPRDRPNEKLFFGSGTQLSVL.

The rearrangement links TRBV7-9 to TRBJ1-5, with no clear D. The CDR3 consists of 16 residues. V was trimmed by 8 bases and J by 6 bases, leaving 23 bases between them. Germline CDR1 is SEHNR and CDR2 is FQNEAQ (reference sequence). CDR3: CASESLLDSGGQPQHF. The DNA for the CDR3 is TGTGCCAGCGAATCTCTCTTAGACTCTGGCGGTCAGCCCCAGCATTTT.

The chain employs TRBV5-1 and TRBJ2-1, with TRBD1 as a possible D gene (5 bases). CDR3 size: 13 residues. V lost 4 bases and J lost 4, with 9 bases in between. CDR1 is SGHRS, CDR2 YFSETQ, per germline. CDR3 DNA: TGCGCCAGCAGCGTCGACAGTTACAATGAGCAGTTCTTC. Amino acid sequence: CASSVDSYNEQFF. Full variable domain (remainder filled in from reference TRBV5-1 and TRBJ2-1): KAGVTQTPRYLIKTRGQQVTLSCSPISGHRSVSWYQQTPGQGLQFLFEYFSETQRNKGNFPGRFSGRQFSNSRSEMNVSTLELGDSALYLCASSVDSYNEQFFGPGTRLTVL.

CDR3 nucleotides: TGTGCCAGCAGTCCCCGACAGGGGATGGGCTATGGCTACACCTTC. Encoded protein: CASSPRQGMGYGYTF. The gene calls are TRBV6-1 and TRBJ1-2; 8 nucleotides agree with TRBD1. Per germline, CDR1 MNHNS and CDR2 SASEGT. The length of the CDR3 is 15 residues. The V segment lost 5 bases and the J segment 4 bases; nucleotides outside the gene matches: 9.